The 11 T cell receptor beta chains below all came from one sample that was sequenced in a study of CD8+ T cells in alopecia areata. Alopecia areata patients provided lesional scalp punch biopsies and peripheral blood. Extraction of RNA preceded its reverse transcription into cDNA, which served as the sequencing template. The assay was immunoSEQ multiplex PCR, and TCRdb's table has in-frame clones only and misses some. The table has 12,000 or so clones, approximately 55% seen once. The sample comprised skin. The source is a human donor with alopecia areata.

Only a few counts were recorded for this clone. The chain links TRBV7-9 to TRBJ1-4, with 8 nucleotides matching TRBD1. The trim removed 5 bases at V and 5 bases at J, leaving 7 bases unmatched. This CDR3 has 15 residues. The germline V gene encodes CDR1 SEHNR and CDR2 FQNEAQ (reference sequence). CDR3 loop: CASSPRGPQNEKLFF. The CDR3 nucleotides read TGTGCCAGCAGCCCCAGGGGGCCCCAAAATGAAAAACTGTTTTTT.

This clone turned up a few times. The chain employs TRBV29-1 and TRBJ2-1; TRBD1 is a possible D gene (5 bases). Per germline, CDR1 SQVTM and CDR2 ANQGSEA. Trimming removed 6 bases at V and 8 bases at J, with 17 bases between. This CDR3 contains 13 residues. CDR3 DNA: TGCAGCGTCCTGGACCCGGACATCCATGAGCAGTTCTTC. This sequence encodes CSVLDPDIHEQFF.

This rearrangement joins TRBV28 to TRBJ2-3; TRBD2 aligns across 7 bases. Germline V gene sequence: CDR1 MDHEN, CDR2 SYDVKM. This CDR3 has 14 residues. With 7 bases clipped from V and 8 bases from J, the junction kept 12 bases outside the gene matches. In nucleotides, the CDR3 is TGTGCCAGCAACCCACCGGGGGGAGAGGGTACGCAGTATTTT. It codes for CASNPPGGEGTQYF.

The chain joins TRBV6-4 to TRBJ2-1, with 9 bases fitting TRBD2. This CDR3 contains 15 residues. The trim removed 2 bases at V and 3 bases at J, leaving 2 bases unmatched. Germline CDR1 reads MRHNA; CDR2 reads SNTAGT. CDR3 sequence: CASSDHSGSYNEQFF. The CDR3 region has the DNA TGTGCCAGCAGTGACCATAGCGGGAGCTACAATGAGCAGTTCTTC.

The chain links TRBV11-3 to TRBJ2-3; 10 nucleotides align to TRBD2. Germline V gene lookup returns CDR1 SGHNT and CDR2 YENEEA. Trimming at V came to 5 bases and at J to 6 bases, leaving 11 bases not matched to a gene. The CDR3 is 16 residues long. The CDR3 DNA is TGTGCCAGCAGCGTAGGGACTAGCGCCCGCCGGGATACGCAGTATTTT. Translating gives CASSVGTSARRDTQYF.

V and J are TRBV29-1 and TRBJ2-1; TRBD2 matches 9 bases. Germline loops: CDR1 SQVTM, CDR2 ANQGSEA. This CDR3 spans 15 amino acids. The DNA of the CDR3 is TGCAGTGCCTTCAGGCGGGAGGGCCCTCGGGATGAGCAGTTCTTC. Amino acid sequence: CSAFRREGPRDEQFF.

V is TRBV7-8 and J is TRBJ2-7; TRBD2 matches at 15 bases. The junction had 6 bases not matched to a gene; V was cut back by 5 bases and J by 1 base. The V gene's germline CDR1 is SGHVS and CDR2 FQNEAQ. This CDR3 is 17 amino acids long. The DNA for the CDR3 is TGTGCCAGCAGCCCCGGACTAGCGGGAGGGATTTCCTACGAGCAGTACTTC. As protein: CASSPGLAGGISYEQYF. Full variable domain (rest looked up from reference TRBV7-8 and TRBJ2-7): GAGVSQSPRYKVAKRGQDVALRCDPISGHVSLFWYQQALGQGPEFLTYFQNEAQLDKSGLPSDRFFAERPEGSVSTLKIQRTQQEDSAVYLCASSPGLAGGISYEQYFGPGTRLTVT.

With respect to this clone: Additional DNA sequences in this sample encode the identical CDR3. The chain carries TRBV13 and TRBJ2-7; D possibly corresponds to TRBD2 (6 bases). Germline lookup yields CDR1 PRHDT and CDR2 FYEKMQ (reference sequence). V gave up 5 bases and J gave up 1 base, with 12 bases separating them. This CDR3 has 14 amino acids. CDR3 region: CASSLGGDSYEQYF. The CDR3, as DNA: TGTGCCAGCAGCCTGGGCGGGGATTCCTACGAGCAGTACTTC.

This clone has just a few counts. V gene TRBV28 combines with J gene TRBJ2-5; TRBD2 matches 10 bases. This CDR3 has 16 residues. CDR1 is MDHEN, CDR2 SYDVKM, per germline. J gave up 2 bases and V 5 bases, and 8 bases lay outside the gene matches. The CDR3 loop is CASSGWGTSVQETQYF. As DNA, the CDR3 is TGTGCCAGCAGTGGGTGGGGGACTAGCGTACAAGAGACCCAGTACTTC. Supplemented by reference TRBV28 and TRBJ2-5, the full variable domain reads DVKVTQSSRYLVKRTGEKVFLECVQDMDHENMFWYRQDPGLGLRLIYFSYDVKMKEKGDIPEGYSVSREKKERFSLILESASTNQTSMYLCASSGWGTSVQETQYFGPGTRLLVL.

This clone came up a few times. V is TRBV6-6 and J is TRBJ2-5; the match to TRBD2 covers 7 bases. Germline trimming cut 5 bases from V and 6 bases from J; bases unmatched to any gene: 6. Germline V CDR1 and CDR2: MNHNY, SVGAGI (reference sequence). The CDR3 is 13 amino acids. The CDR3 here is CASSPTSAQTQYF. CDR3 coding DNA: TGTGCCAGCAGTCCAACTAGCGCGCAGACCCAGTACTTC.

The CDR3 loop reads CASSQWGGRLYEQYF. CDR3 nucleotides: TGTGCCAGCAGCCAATGGGGGGGGAGGCTCTACGAGCAGTACTTC. The chain carries TRBV14 and TRBJ2-7, with 7 positions matching TRBD2. V gave up 2 bases and J gave up 3 bases; unmatched junction bases: 7. The CDR3 consists of 15 residues. CDR1 and CDR2 from the germline V gene are SGHDN and FVKESK.